The rows below give T cell receptor beta chains drawn from one sample of a study of blood T cell repertoires in COVID-19. Clones were sequenced by immunoSEQ multiplex PCR, and TCRdb holds only the in-frame ones, with some missing. The sample contains about 110,000 clones, about 88% of which appear only once. The material sequenced was peripheral blood. The source is a human donor in a cohort sampled during active COVID-19. The CDR3 runs from the conserved cysteine through the conserved F or W.

j_call v_call cdr3_aa
TRBJ2-7 TRBV6-1 CASSEGGSPYEQYF
TRBJ1-1 TRBV27 CASSLFARGHTEAFF
TRBJ1-1 TRBV10-2 CASSADRGGTEAFF
TRBJ1-1 TRBV27 CASSLSPQGNTEAFF
TRBJ1-2 TRBV7-3 CASSSGQGTNGYTF
TRBJ2-3 TRBV4-1 CASSPDSTDTQYF
TRBJ2-2 TRBV5-5 CASSPGTGPPTGELFF
TRBJ2-1 TRBV5-1 CASSSGGYYNEQFF
TRBJ1-2 TRBV23-1 CASSQSGRPPCPFGYTF
TRBJ1-5 TRBV27 CASSLGPLGNQPQHF
TRBJ1-6 TRBV9 CASSVRQDSPLHF
TRBJ1-4 TRBV5-1 CASSLGGAANEKLFF
TRBJ2-7 TRBV5-1 CASGAGGPYEQYF
TRBJ1-3 TRBV5-1 CASSTGQGYAGNTIYF
TRBJ1-6 TRBV2 CASSPSRGLGPSPLHF
TRBJ1-1 TRBV19 CASSLNSNTEAFF
TRBJ1-1 TRBV12-3/TRBV12-4 CANRRGPGTEAFF
TRBJ2-1 TRBV18 CASSTRGERMGSYNEQFF
TRBJ1-6 TRBV28 CASSLPGQGNSPLHF
TRBJ1-5 TRBV28 CASATPGGNQPQHF
TRBJ1-6 TRBV19 CASRADSYNSPLHF
TRBJ1-4 TRBV27 CASSPVDREKLFF
TRBJ1-1 TRBV30 CAWRDRGWTEAFF
TRBJ2-5 TRBV18 CASSPGTSGFLQETQYF
TRBJ2-2 TRBV9 CASSVNWNTGELFF
TRBJ2-5 TRBV3-1/TRBV3-2 CASSQVSGGDQETQYF
TRBJ2-3 TRBV5-1 CASSSSGQTSTDTQYF
TRBJ2-2 TRBV4-1 CASSPGQGNTGELFF